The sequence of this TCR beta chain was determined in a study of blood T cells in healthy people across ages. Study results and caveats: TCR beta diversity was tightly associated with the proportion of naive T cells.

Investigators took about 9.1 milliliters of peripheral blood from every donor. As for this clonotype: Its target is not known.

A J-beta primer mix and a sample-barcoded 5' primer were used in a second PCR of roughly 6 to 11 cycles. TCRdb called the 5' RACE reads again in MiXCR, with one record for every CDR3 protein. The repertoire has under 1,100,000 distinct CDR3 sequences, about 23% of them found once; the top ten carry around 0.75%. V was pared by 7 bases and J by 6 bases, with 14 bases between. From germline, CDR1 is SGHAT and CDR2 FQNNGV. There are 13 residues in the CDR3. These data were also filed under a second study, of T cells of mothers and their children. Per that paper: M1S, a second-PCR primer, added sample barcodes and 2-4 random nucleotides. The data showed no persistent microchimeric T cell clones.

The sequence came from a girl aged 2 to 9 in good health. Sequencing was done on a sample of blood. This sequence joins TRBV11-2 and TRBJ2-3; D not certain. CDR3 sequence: CASKGRVRDTQYF. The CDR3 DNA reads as TGTGCCAGCAAGGGAAGAGTTAGGGATACGCAGTATTTT.